The text below deals with one T cell receptor (beta chain). Per the germline V gene, CDR1 is MDHEN and CDR2 is SYDVKM. Trimming removed 3 bases at V and 0 bases at J, with 12 bases between. CDR3 length equals 16 residues. A multiplex PCR was run with 60 Vbeta primers and 13 Jbeta primers. Generated by immunoSEQ multiplex PCR, the TCRdb table keeps only in-frame clones and is missing some. The table has roughly 190,000 clones, over 80% seen once; the top ten hold around 1.4%. The data originate from a study of cytomegalovirus exposure and HLA in healthy donors. The specimen was PBMCs. V and J are TRBV28 and TRBJ2-4, with D uncertain. The origin of this receptor is a man in his thirties or forties in good health and CMV-seronegative. In nucleotides, the CDR3 is TGTGCCAGCAGTTTCAGCGCCGACGTAGCCAAAAACATTCAGTACTTC. It yields the protein CASSFSADVAKNIQYF.